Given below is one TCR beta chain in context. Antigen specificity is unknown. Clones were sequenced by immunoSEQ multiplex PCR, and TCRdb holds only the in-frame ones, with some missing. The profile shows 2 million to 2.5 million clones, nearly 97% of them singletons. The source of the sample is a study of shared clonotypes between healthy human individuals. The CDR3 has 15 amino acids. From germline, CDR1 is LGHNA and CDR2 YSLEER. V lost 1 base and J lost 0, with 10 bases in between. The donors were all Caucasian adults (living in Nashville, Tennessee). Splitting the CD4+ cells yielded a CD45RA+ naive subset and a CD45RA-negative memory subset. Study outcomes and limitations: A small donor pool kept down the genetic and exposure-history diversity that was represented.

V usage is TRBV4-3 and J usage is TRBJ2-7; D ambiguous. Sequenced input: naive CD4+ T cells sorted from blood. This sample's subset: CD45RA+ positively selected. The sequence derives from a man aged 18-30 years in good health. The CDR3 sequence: CASSQVIGGSYEQYF. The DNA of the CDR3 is TGCGCCAGCAGCCAAGTGATCGGCGGCTCCTACGAGCAGTACTTC.